These 9 T cell receptor beta chains share one sample of origin, sequenced in a study of blood T cell repertoires in COVID-19. Libraries were prepared by immunoSEQ multiplex PCR; TCRdb keeps only in-frame clonotypes and omits some of them. The repertoire holds under 150,000 clones, with 87% as singletons. The sequenced sample consisted of peripheral blood. The receptors stem from a woman in her 40s with acute or convalescent COVID-19.

The chain links TRBV2 to TRBJ2-1, with 9 nucleotides matching TRBD2. J lost 6 bases, V lost 3 bases, and 6 bases had no gene match. The CDR3 has 15 amino acids. The V gene's germline CDR1 is SNHLY and CDR2 FYNNEI. The CDR3 is CASSDQRGAGNEQFF. Here the CDR3 DNA reads TGTGCCAGCAGTGATCAGCGGGGGGCGGGCAATGAGCAGTTCTTC. Complete variable domain (other parts from reference TRBV2 and TRBJ2-1): EPEVTQTPSHQVTQMGQEVILRCVPISNHLYFYWYRQILGQKVEFLVSFYNNEISEKSEIFDDQFSVERPDGSNFTLKIRSTKLEDSAMYFCASSDQRGAGNEQFFGPGTRLTVL.

The rearrangement joins TRBV20-1 to TRBJ2-3; 8 nucleotides match TRBD2. CDR3 length equals 16 residues. CDR1 is DFQATT, CDR2 SNEGSKA, per germline (reference sequence). J lost 3 bases, V lost 3 bases, and 11 bases had no gene match. CDR3 nucleotides: TGCAGTGCTAGTGATCCCCGTGGCGGGAGGACAGATACGCAGTATTTT. As protein: CSASDPRGGRTDTQYF.

This clone has just a few counts. This chain joins TRBV6-5 and TRBJ1-1; weak D call: TRBD1 (5 bases). The germline gives CDR1 MNHEY, CDR2 SVGAGI. The CDR3 consists of 15 residues. V was clipped by 2 bases and J by 1 base, with 11 bases between them. CDR3: CASSYGAGPNTEAFF. Here the CDR3 DNA reads TGTGCCAGCAGTTACGGCGCAGGGCCGAACACTGAAGCTTTCTTT.

This chain links TRBV4-3 with TRBJ2-3, with D possibly being TRBD1 (6 bases). Germline CDR1 and CDR2: LGHNA and YSLEER. There are 16 residues in the CDR3. Trimming pared 0 bases from V and 5 bases from J, leaving 15 bases between. The CDR3 DNA reads as TGCGCCAGCAGCCAAGACAGGGGATTCCCCGGAGATACGCAGTATTTT. Encoded protein: CASSQDRGFPGDTQYF.

V gene TRBV5-1 combines with J gene TRBJ2-2, with D possibly being TRBD2 (6 bases). Germline V CDR1 and CDR2: SGHRS, YFSETQ. The CDR3 extends over 15 amino acids. Trimming shortened V by 4 bases and J by 4 bases, and 14 bases separated the two germline ends. CDR3 region: CASSIGGPGTGELFF. The CDR3 DNA reads as TGCGCCAGCAGCATCGGAGGGCCGGGCACCGGGGAGCTGTTTTTT.

This clone was counted a single time. The rearrangement uses TRBV7-3 and TRBJ2-1, with 8 bases aligning to TRBD1. Germline values: CDR1 SGHTA, CDR2 FQGTGA. Trimming took 2 bases from V and 6 from J; bases not matched to a gene: 3. The CDR3 length is 14 residues. For the CDR3, the DNA is TGTGCCAGCAGCTTACCAGGGGGCCTCAATGAGCAGTTCTTC. It is translated as CASSLPGGLNEQFF.

The DNA for the CDR3 is TGTGCCAGCAGCCCAAGCTATATGAACACTGAAGCTTTCTTT. This codes for CASSPSYMNTEAFF. The V and J genes are TRBV7-2 and TRBJ1-1, with D uncertain. CDR1 and CDR2 from the germline V gene are SGHTA and FQGNSA. This CDR3 is 14 amino acids long. V was clipped by 5 bases and J by 0 bases, with 10 bases between them.

The chain has TRBV30 and TRBJ1-1, with a weak D call TRBD1 (6 bases). V lost 5 bases and J 4 bases, leaving 17 bases between the germline ends. The CDR3 runs 14 residues. Germline CDR1 is GTSNPN and CDR2 is SVGIG (reference sequence). The CDR3 DNA is TGTGCCTGGTGGGACGGACAGTGGGGCACTGAAGCTTTCTTT. Amino acids: CAWWDGQWGTEAFF.

The gene calls are TRBV4-2 and TRBJ1-5, with TRBD1 identical over 10 bases. This CDR3 has 17 amino acids. Germline V gene data show CDR1 as LGHNA and CDR2 as YNFKEQ. Unmatched junction bases numbered 10, after V lost 6 bases and J lost 2 bases. In nucleotides, the CDR3 is TGTGCCAGCAGTCCATTCGCCGGGACAGGGGGCAATCAGCCCCAGCATTTT. Its translation: CASSPFAGTGGNQPQHF.